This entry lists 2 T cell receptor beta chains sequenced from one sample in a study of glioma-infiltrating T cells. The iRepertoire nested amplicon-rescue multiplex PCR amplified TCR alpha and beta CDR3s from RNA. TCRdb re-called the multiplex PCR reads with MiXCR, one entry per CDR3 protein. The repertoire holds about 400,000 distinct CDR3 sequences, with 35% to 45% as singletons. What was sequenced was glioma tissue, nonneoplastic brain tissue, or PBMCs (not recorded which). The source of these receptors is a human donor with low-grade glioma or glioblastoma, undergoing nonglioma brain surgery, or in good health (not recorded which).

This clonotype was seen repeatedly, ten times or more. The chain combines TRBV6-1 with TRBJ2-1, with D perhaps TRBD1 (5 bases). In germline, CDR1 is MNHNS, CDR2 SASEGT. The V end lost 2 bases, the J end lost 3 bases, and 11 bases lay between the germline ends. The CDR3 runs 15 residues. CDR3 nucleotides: TGTGCCAGCAGTGAAACACAGGCCGACTACAATGAGCAGTTCTTC. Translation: CASSETQADYNEQFF.

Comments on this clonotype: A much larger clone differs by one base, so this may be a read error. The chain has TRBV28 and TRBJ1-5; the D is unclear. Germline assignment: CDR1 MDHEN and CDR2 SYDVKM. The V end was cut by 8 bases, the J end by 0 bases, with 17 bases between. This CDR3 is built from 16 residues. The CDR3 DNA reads TGTGCCAGCGGTACCGACCGCCGAGATAGCAATCAGCCCCAGCATTTT. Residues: CASGTDRRDSNQPQHF.